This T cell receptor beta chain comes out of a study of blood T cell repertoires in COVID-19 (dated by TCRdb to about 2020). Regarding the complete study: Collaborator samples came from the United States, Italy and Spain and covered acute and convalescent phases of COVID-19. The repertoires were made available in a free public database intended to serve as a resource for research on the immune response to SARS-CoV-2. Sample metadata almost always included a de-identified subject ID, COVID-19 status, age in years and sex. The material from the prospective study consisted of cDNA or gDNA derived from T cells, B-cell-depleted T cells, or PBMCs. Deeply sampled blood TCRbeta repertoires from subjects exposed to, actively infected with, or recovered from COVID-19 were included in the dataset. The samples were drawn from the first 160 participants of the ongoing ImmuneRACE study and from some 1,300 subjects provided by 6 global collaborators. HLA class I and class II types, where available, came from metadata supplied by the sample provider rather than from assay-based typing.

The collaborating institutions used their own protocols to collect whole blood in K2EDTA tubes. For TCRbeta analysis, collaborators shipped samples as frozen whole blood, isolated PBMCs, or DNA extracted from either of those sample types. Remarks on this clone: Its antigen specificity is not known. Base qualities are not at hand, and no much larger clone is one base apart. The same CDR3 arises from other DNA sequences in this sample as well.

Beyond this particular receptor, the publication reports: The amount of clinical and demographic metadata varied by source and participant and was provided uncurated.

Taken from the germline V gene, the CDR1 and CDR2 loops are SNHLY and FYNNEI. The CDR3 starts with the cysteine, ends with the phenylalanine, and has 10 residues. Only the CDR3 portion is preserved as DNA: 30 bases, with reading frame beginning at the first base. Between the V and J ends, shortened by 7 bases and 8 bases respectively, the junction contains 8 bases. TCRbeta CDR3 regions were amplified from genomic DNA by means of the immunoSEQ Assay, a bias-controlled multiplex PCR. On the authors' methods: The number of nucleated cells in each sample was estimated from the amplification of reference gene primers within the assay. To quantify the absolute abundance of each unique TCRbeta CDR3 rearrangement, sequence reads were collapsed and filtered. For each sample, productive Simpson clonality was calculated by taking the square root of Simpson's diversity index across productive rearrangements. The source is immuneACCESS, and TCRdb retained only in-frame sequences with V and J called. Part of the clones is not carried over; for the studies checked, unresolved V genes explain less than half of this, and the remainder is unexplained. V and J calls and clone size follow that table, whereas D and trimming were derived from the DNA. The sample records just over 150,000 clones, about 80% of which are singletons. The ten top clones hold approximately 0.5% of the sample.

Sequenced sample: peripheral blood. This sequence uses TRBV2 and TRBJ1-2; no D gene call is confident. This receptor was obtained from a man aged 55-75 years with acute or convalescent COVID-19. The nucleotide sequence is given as TGTGCCAGCACTGGGGAGGGCTACACCTTC. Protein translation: CASTGEGYTF.